These 6 T cell receptor beta chains came from one sample sequenced in a study of T cell repertoires in cytomegalovirus infection. These TCRs are of unknown antigen specificity. TCRdb re-derived calls from the reads in MiXCR, one entry per CDR3 protein. Of 46,000 or so distinct CDR3 sequences in the sample, 20% to 25% are singletons; the top ten hold about 18%. Sequencing was carried out using PBMCs, sequenced either directly or after in vitro stimulation (not recorded which). The receptors derive from a human donor in good health (CMV status not recorded). Some clones in this sample may be carry-over from other donors' samples.

This sequence joins TRBV27 and TRBJ1-4; a weak D match, TRBD1 (5 bases). Germline-derived CDR1 and CDR2 are MNHEY and SMNVEV (reference sequence). CDR3 length: 19 amino acids. The germline V and J ends were trimmed by 4 bases and 4 bases, with 25 bases remaining between them. The CDR3 DNA is TGTGCCAGCAGTTCCCTGGGGTTAGGGGCCCGGGGGGATAATGAAAAACTGTTTTTT. Its translation: CASSSLGLGARGDNEKLFF.

This clonotype was observed many times. The genes are TRBV7-2 and TRBJ2-5, with D possibly matching TRBD1 (5 bases). Germline V CDR1 and CDR2: SGHTA, FQGNSA. Trimming took off 5 bases at V and 5 bases at J, with 27 bases between the two ends. The CDR3 extends over 18 amino acids. The CDR3 protein is CASSAQSRTFGRGETQYF. In nucleotides, the CDR3 is TGTGCCAGCAGCGCCCAGTCCCGGACGTTTGGTAGGGGTGAGACCCAGTACTTC. The variable domain in full, with the rest retrieved from reference TRBV7-2 and TRBJ2-5, is GAGVSQSPSNKVTEKGKDVELRCDPISGHTALYWYRQSLGQGLEFLIYFQGNSAPDKSGLPSDRFSAERTGGSVSTLTIQRTQQEDSAVYLCASSAQSRTFGRGETQYFGPGTRLLVL.

This clonotype was picked up a small number of times. The V and J genes are TRBV27 and TRBJ2-2; D gene unclear. CDR3 length equals 14 residues. CDR1 is MNHEY and CDR2 is SMNVEV in the germline V gene (reference sequence). The V gene lost 3 bases and the J gene lost 2 bases, with 7 bases spanning the gap. DNA of the CDR3: TGTGCCAGCAGTTTCGCCCCAAACACCGGGGAGCTGTTTTTT. Protein: CASSFAPNTGELFF.

With regard to this clonotype: This may be a read error: a much more frequent sequence differs by one nucleotide. The V call is TRBV12-3 or TRBV12-4, the J call TRBJ1-2; possibly TRBD1 for D (6 bases). V lost 4 bases and J lost 2, with 11 bases in between. The CDR3 runs 14 residues. The CDR3 spells CASSYSGANYGYTF. As DNA, the CDR3 is TGTGCCAGCAGTTACTCGGGGGCGAACTATGGCTACACCTTC.

In this sample, this clonotype turned up many times. The chain links TRBV19 to TRBJ1-1, with D perhaps matching TRBD1 (5 bases). Germline V gives CDR1 LNHDA, CDR2 SQIVND (reference sequence). There are 15 residues in the CDR3. Trimming shortened V by 5 bases and J by 7 bases, and 20 bases separated the two germline ends. The CDR3 is CASSDIRGGTGEAFF. The CDR3, as DNA: TGTGCCAGTAGTGATATAAGGGGTGGGACCGGTGAAGCTTTCTTT.

This clonotype showed up many times. The rearrangement links TRBV7-2 to TRBJ2-5; the match to TRBD1 covers 9 bases. Germline V gene lookup returns CDR1 SGHTA and CDR2 FQGNSA. Trimming at V came to 5 bases and at J to 4 bases, leaving 8 bases not matched to a gene. The CDR3 has 15 amino acids. The CDR3 is CASSPDRGLGETQYF. CDR3 nucleotides: TGTGCCAGCAGCCCGGACAGGGGTTTGGGAGAGACCCAGTACTTC.